This TCR beta chain was recorded in a study of T cell responses to AZD1222 COVID-19 vaccine. Findings of the study overall: Sampled repertoires all dated from after the peak T cell response. Rises in breadth and depth of Spike-specific TCRs came after two AZD1222 doses. Across the whole spike, CD4 TCRs peaked at regions 160-218 and 743-854. Clonal diversity may have been underestimated, and the donors were mostly white British, with more females than males.

On this clone: The antigen is not known.

Per germline, CDR1 GTSNPN and CDR2 SVGIG (reference sequence). V shed 3 bases and J 10 bases; nucleotides not matched to a gene: 11. CDR3 size: 15 residues. Clones were sequenced by immunoSEQ multiplex PCR, and TCRdb holds only the in-frame ones, with some missing. This sample has 57,000 or so clones, with around 85% found just once. This receptor was taken from an adult in good health. The J gene is TRBJ1-6, the V gene TRBV30; 8 bases are shared with TRBD1. The sequencing used peripheral blood, collected on day 0 of MenACWY control vaccination. The CDR3, as DNA: TGTGCCTGGAGAGCATCGACAGGGGCTTTCTCACCCCTCCACTTT. It translates to CAWRASTGAFSPLHF.